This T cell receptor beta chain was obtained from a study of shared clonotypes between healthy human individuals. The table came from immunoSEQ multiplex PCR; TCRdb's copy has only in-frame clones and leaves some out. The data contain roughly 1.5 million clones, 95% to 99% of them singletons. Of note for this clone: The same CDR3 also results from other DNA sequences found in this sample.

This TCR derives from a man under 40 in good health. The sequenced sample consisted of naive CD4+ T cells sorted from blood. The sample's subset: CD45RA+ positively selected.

The CDR3 spells CASSSGTSYNEQFF. For the CDR3, the DNA is TGCGCCAGCAGCTCCGGGACTAGCTACAATGAGCAGTTCTTC. This chain connects TRBV5-1 to TRBJ2-1, with 8 bases matching TRBD2. Trimming cost V 3 bases and J 3 bases; bases outside gene matches: 2. CDR3 size: 14 residues. Per the germline V gene, CDR1 is SGHRS and CDR2 is YFSETQ.